This T cell receptor (beta chain) was recorded in a study of blood T cells in healthy people across ages. Together with a sample-barcoded 5' primer, a J-beta primer mix was included in a second PCR lasting about 6 to 11 cycles. Each cDNA was tagged by a template-switch adaptor containing 12 random nucleotides. TCRdb re-called the 5' RACE reads with MiXCR, one entry per CDR3 protein. The sample comprises 980,000 or so distinct CDR3 sequences, around 46% of which are singletons, and 10% to 15% rests with the top ten. Turning to this clonotype: Its specificity is not known. An end of the junction differs from the germline gene, which may be a read error.

Findings and limits, study-wide: Long-lived donors exceeded aged donors in naive CD4+ cells and diversity.

The study isolated at least 6.5 million PBMCs from each sample. RNA extraction gave at least 6 micrograms of total RNA per sample. This CDR3 contains 14 residues. The germline gives CDR1 MNHNS, CDR2 SASEGT. The chain recombines TRBV6-1 with TRBJ2-7, with TRBD1 identical over 8 bases. The sequence was collected from a man younger than 40 in good health. Sequences were obtained from blood. CDR3 region: CASSDRTGTYGQYF. In DNA, the CDR3 is TGTGCCAGCAGTGACCGGACAGGGACCTACGGGCAGTACTTC.